This T cell receptor (beta chain) derives from a study of CD4+ T cells in melanoma. Findings of the study overall: A reported correlation linked neoantigen-specific CD4+ T cells to CD8+, macrophage and B cell function. Diverse differentiation states were reported for melanoma neoantigen-specific CD4+ T cells.

The repertoire was sequenced with immunoSEQ multiplex PCR; TCRdb's copy has only in-frame clones and lacks some. The table records tens of thousands of clones, 60% to 80% of them present only once. In the case of this clone: Its matching antigen is unknown.

Per germline, CDR1 SGHAT and CDR2 FQNNGV. Trimming stripped 3 bases from V and 7 bases from J, with 6 bases between. CDR3 length: 12 residues. The V call is TRBV11-2, the J call TRBJ2-2; D unclear. This receptor was identified in a human donor with melanoma. The specimen sequenced was tumor tissue. CDR3 sequence reads: CASSFLLGELFF. The CDR3 DNA reads TGTGCCAGCAGCTTTTTGCTCGGGGAGCTGTTTTTT.